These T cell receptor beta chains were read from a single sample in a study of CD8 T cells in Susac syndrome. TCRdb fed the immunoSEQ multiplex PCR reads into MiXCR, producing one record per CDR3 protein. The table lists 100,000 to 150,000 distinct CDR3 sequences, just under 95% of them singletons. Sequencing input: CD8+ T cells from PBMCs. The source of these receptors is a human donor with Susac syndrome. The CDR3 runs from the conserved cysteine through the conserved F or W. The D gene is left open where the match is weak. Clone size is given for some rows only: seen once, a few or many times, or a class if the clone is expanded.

CDR3: CASSFTGGGDTQYF
DNA: TGTGCCAGCAGTTTTACGGGGGGTGGGGATACGCAGTATTTT
size: few
V: TRBV27
length: 14
D: TRBD2
J: TRBJ2-3

CDR3: CASSQGGTAFDYGYTF
DNA: TGTGCCAGCAGCCAAGGCGGGACAGCTTTCGACTATGGCTACACCTTC
size: -
V: TRBV5-6
length: 16
D: TRBD1
J: TRBJ1-2

CDR3: CAKGDRQGETQYF
DNA: TGTGCCAAGGGGGACAGGCAGGGAGAGACCCAGTACTTC
size: -
V: TRBV2
length: 13
D: TRBD1
J: TRBJ2-5

CDR3: CASSATGYSNQPQHF
DNA: TGTGCCAGTAGTGCGACGGGGTATAGCAATCAGCCCCAGCATTTT
size: -
V: TRBV19
length: 15
D: -
J: TRBJ1-5

CDR3: CASSPGAMNNSPLHF
DNA: TGTGCCAGCAGTCCAGGGGCCATGAATAATTCACCCCTCCACTTT
size: -
V: TRBV9
length: 15
D: -
J: TRBJ1-6

CDR3: CASSQVWGPGIYEQYF
DNA: TGCGCCAGCAGCCAAGTTTGGGGGCCTGGTATTTACGAGCAGTACTTC
size: -
V: TRBV4-1
length: 16
D: -
J: TRBJ2-7

CDR3: CASSQDWGRGDTQYF
DNA: TGCGCCAGCAGCCAAGATTGGGGAAGGGGAGATACGCAGTATTTT
size: once
V: TRBV4-1
length: 15
D: -
J: TRBJ2-3

CDR3: CASSYSRLAGAYEQYF
DNA: TGTGCCAGCAGTTACTCAAGACTAGCGGGGGCCTACGAGCAGTACTTC
size: -
V: TRBV6-2/TRBV6-3
length: 16
D: TRBD2
J: TRBJ2-7

CDR3: CSVEGESFRGRSEHFQETQYF
DNA: TGCAGCGTTGAAGGGGAGAGTTTCAGAGGCCGGAGTGAGCACTTTCAAGAGACCCAGTACTTC
size: -
V: TRBV29-1
length: 21
D: -
J: TRBJ2-5

CDR3: CASSQEGGGQETQYF
DNA: TGCGCCAGCAGCCAAGAAGGGGGGGGCCAAGAGACCCAGTACTTC
size: -
V: TRBV4-3
length: 15
D: -
J: TRBJ2-5

CDR3: CSAGSGTNTGELFF
DNA: TGCAGCGCGGGATCTGGAACGAACACCGGGGAGCTGTTTTTT
size: -
V: TRBV29-1
length: 14
D: -
J: TRBJ2-2

CDR3: CSARGTGDVPNTEAFF
DNA: TGCAGTGCTAGAGGTACAGGGGATGTCCCGAACACTGAAGCTTTCTTT
size: -
V: TRBV20-1
length: 16
D: TRBD1
J: TRBJ1-1

CDR3: CASSLGGPLHF
DNA: TGTGCCAGCAGCTTAGGGGGGCCTCTCCACTTT
size: -
V: TRBV14
length: 11
D: -
J: TRBJ1-6

CDR3: CASSEIELQYF
DNA: TGCGCCAGCAGTGAGATAGAGCTCCAGTACTTC
size: -
V: TRBV10-2
length: 11
D: -
J: TRBJ2-7

CDR3: CASSYPPTVGDLHF
DNA: TGTGCCAGCAGTTACCCCCCGACGGTGGGGGACCTCCACTTT
size: -
V: TRBV12-3/TRBV12-4
length: 14
D: -
J: TRBJ1-6

CDR3: CASSMADRDGQPQHF
DNA: TGTGCCAGTAGTATGGCGGACAGGGATGGACAGCCCCAGCATTTT
size: -
V: TRBV19
length: 15
D: TRBD1
J: TRBJ1-5

CDR3: CASSGGGGEQYF
DNA: TGTGCCAGCAGCGGCGGGGGAGGGGAGCAGTACTTC
size: -
V: TRBV9
length: 12
D: TRBD2
J: TRBJ2-7

CDR3: CASSGGHEGFEKLFF
DNA: TGTGCCAGCAGCGGCGGACACGAAGGCTTTGAAAAACTGTTTTTT
size: few
V: TRBV5-4
length: 15
D: -
J: TRBJ1-4

CDR3: CASSQEENANSPLHF
DNA: TGTGCCAGCAGCCAAGAAGAGAACGCTAATTCACCCCTCCACTTT
size: -
V: TRBV14
length: 15
D: -
J: TRBJ1-6

CDR3: CASSLTNSPLHF
DNA: TGTGCCAGCAGCTTGACAAATTCACCCCTCCACTTT
size: -
V: TRBV7-2
length: 12
D: -
J: TRBJ1-6

CDR3: CAWSPVGVSYEQYF
DNA: TGTGCCTGGAGTCCGGTTGGGGTCTCCTACGAGCAGTACTTC
size: -
V: TRBV30
length: 14
D: -
J: TRBJ2-7

CDR3: CASEAGGSWETQYF
DNA: TGTGCCAGCGAAGCGGGGGGGAGTTGGGAGACCCAGTACTTC
size: -
V: TRBV12-3/TRBV12-4
length: 14
D: TRBD2
J: TRBJ2-5

CDR3: CASSPNWGPGENTEAFF
DNA: TGTGCCAGCAGCCCCAACTGGGGCCCGGGTGAGAACACTGAAGCTTTCTTT
size: -
V: TRBV7-9
length: 17
D: -
J: TRBJ1-1

CDR3: CASSAGLEQFF
DNA: TGTGCCAGCAGCGCGGGACTAGAGCAGTTCTTC
size: -
V: TRBV9
length: 11
D: TRBD2
J: TRBJ2-1

CDR3: CASSYSGASNQPQHF
DNA: TGTGCCAGCAGTTACTCGGGCGCTAGCAATCAGCCCCAGCATTTT
size: -
V: TRBV6-5
length: 15
D: -
J: TRBJ1-5

CDR3: CASSLPDSNEKLFF
DNA: TGTGCCAGCAGCTTACCGGACAGCAATGAAAAACTGTTTTTT
size: -
V: TRBV7-9
length: 14
D: -
J: TRBJ1-4

CDR3: CASSPRQGAYEQYF
DNA: TGCGCCAGCAGCCCCCGACAGGGGGCCTACGAGCAGTACTTC
size: -
V: TRBV4-1
length: 14
D: TRBD1
J: TRBJ2-7

CDR3: CASSPRGQSSYNSPLHF
DNA: TGTGCCAGCAGCCCGAGGGGCCAAAGCTCCTATAATTCACCCCTCCACTTT
size: -
V: TRBV9
length: 17
D: -
J: TRBJ1-6

CDR3: CSVEDPDRASYNEQFF
DNA: TGCAGCGTTGAAGATCCGGACAGGGCTAGCTACAATGAGCAGTTCTTC
size: -
V: TRBV29-1
length: 16
D: TRBD1
J: TRBJ2-1

CDR3: CASSRQGFDDTQYF
DNA: TGTGCCAGCAGCAGACAGGGGTTCGATGATACGCAGTATTTT
size: -
V: TRBV21-1
length: 14
D: -
J: TRBJ2-3

CDR3: CSVTGGHNYGYTF
DNA: TGCAGCGTGACAGGGGGCCATAACTATGGCTACACCTTC
size: -
V: TRBV29-1
length: 13
D: TRBD1
J: TRBJ1-2

CDR3: CASSLLATGAYEQYF
DNA: TGTGCCAGCAGCTTATTGGCGACAGGGGCCTACGAGCAGTACTTC
size: -
V: TRBV7-9
length: 15
D: TRBD1
J: TRBJ2-7

CDR3: CASTPGQGTGELFF
DNA: TGTGCCAGCACTCCGGGACAGGGTACCGGGGAGCTGTTTTTT
size: -
V: TRBV12-3/TRBV12-4
length: 14
D: TRBD1
J: TRBJ2-2

CDR3: CAIPGQAGYEQYF
DNA: TGTGCCATACCGGGACAGGCTGGGTACGAGCAGTACTTC
size: -
V: TRBV7-9
length: 13
D: TRBD1
J: TRBJ2-7

CDR3: CASSASVSYNEQFF
DNA: TGTGCCAGCAGTGCCTCGGTATCCTACAATGAGCAGTTCTTC
size: -
V: TRBV2
length: 14
D: -
J: TRBJ2-1

CDR3: CASSLERQPYGYTF
DNA: TGTGCCAGCAGCTTGGAGAGACAGCCCTATGGCTACACCTTC
size: -
V: TRBV5-4
length: 14
D: -
J: TRBJ1-2

CDR3: CASSLGRGSDTQYF
DNA: TGTGCCAGCAGTCTCGGGCGGGGCTCAGATACGCAGTATTTT
size: few
V: TRBV6-1
length: 14
D: -
J: TRBJ2-3

CDR3: CASSQVETQYQETQYF
DNA: TGTGCCAGCAGCCAAGTTGAGACTCAGTACCAAGAGACCCAGTACTTC
size: -
V: TRBV4-2
length: 16
D: -
J: TRBJ2-5

CDR3: CSARSGGDTEAFF
DNA: TGCAGTGCTAGATCAGGGGGGGACACTGAAGCTTTCTTT
size: -
V: TRBV20-1
length: 13
D: TRBD1
J: TRBJ1-1

CDR3: CSAGQGSYEQYF
DNA: TGCAGTGCCGGACAGGGCTCCTACGAGCAGTACTTC
size: -
V: TRBV20-1
length: 12
D: TRBD1
J: TRBJ2-7

CDR3: CASSLRSGTYEQYF
DNA: TGCGCCAGCAGCTTGCGTTCAGGGACCTACGAGCAGTACTTC
size: -
V: TRBV5-1
length: 14
D: -
J: TRBJ2-7

CDR3: CASSGLPTGEGINGYTF
DNA: TGTGCCAGTAGTGGCCTACCTACGGGCGAGGGTATCAATGGCTACACCTTC
size: -
V: TRBV19
length: 17
D: -
J: TRBJ1-2

CDR3: CASSQDVGTGLHEQYF
DNA: TGCGCCAGCAGCCAAGATGTAGGGACAGGGTTACACGAGCAGTACTTC
size: once
V: TRBV4-3
length: 16
D: TRBD1
J: TRBJ2-7

CDR3: CASSLIEEPGTGELFF
DNA: TGTGCCAGCTCACTGATCGAAGAGCCGGGAACCGGGGAGCTGTTTTTT
size: -
V: TRBV18
length: 16
D: -
J: TRBJ2-2

CDR3: CASSPGTGEGYTF
DNA: TGTGCCAGCAGTCCCGGGACAGGGGAAGGCTACACCTTC
size: -
V: TRBV6-5
length: 13
D: TRBD1
J: TRBJ1-2

CDR3: CASSHRQRWSYNSPLHF
DNA: TGCGCCAGCAGTCACAGACAGAGGTGGTCCTATAATTCACCCCTCCACTTT
size: -
V: TRBV23-1
length: 17
D: -
J: TRBJ1-6

CDR3: CASSPGQGVSPLHF
DNA: TGTGCCAGCAGCCCGGGACAGGGGGTTTCACCCCTCCACTTT
size: once
V: TRBV7-9
length: 14
D: TRBD1
J: TRBJ1-6

CDR3: CASSQAGGFYGYTF
DNA: TGCGCCAGCAGCCAAGCAGGGGGCTTCTATGGCTACACCTTC
size: -
V: TRBV4-3
length: 14
D: TRBD1
J: TRBJ1-2

CDR3: CASSQEPGLDTQYF
DNA: TGCGCCAGCAGCCAAGAACCAGGATTGGATACGCAGTATTTT
size: -
V: TRBV4-1
length: 14
D: -
J: TRBJ2-3

CDR3: CASNFGLRRDRGPGYTF
DNA: TGTGCCAGCAACTTCGGACTTCGACGGGACAGGGGACCTGGCTACACCTTC
size: -
V: TRBV7-9
length: 17
D: TRBD1
J: TRBJ1-2

CDR3: CSAELAGALNTGELFF
DNA: TGCAGCGCCGAACTAGCGGGGGCCCTTAACACCGGGGAGCTGTTTTTT
size: -
V: TRBV29-1
length: 16
D: TRBD2
J: TRBJ2-2